These 21 T cell receptor beta chains were sequenced from one sample in a study of blood T cell repertoires in COVID-19. Using immunoSEQ multiplex PCR, the repertoire was profiled, and TCRdb retains in-frame clones only, with some absent. The sample contains around 200,000 clones, less than 90% of which appear only once. The sample was peripheral blood. Receptors originate from a man between 70 and 80 years old with active or convalescent COVID-19.

The chain combines TRBV9 with TRBJ1-2; TRBD1 might be the D (5 bases). The CDR3 has 13 residues. Germline-derived CDR1 and CDR2 are SGDLS and YYNGEE. Trimming pared 0 bases from V and 3 bases from J, leaving 6 bases between. CDR3 nucleotides: TGTGCCAGCAGCGTAGCAGGGTACTATGGCTACACCTTC. Translation gives CASSVAGYYGYTF. Full variable domain (remainder filled in from reference TRBV9 and TRBJ1-2): DSGVTQTPKHLITATGQRVTLRCSPRSGDLSVYWYQQSLDQGLQFLIQYYNGEERAKGNILERFSAQQFPDLHSELNLSSLELGDSALYFCASSVAGYYGYTFGSGTRLTVV.

The V gene is TRBV6-5, the J gene TRBJ1-1, with D possibly matching TRBD1 (5 bases). The germline gives CDR1 MNHEY, CDR2 SVGAGI. The CDR3 length is 15 residues. Deletions cut 5 bases from V and 3 bases from J, with 16 bases between. The CDR3 coding sequence is TGTGCCAGCAGTCATCTGTCGGGGGACTACACTGAAGCTTTCTTT. Its protein is CASSHLSGDYTEAFF.

The chain combines TRBV18 with TRBJ1-5; D might be TRBD1 (6 bases). Trimming took 5 bases from V and 2 from J, leaving 16 bases between them. This CDR3 contains 16 residues. Germline V lookup: CDR1 KGHSH, CDR2 LQKENI. CDR3 protein: CASSRDISGGNQPQHF. In nucleotides, the CDR3 is TGTGCCAGCTCAAGGGACATATCAGGCGGCAATCAGCCCCAGCATTTT.

The chain employs TRBV5-8 and TRBJ1-5, with a tentative D call TRBD1 (6 bases). V was clipped by 6 bases and J by 6 bases, with 19 bases between them. This CDR3 is 15 amino acids long. Germline CDR1 SGHTS, CDR2 YDEGEE. CDR3 in amino acids: CASTLRGGGGQPQHF. As DNA, the CDR3 is TGTGCCAGCACCCTTAGAGGGGGGGGAGGTCAGCCCCAGCATTTT. Combining the CDR3 with reference TRBV5-8 and TRBJ1-5 gives the whole variable domain EAGVTQSPTHLIKTRGQQATLRCSPISGHTSVYWYQQALGLGLQFLLWYDEGEERNRGNFPPRFSGRQFPNYSSELNVNALELEDSALYLCASTLRGGGGQPQHFGDGTRLSIL.

This clone was observed a single time. This CDR3 reads CASSSATGSGDEQYF. CDR3 nucleotide sequence: TGTGCCAGCAGCTCGGCGACAGGGAGTGGCGACGAGCAGTACTTC. The V gene is TRBV5-4, the J gene TRBJ2-7, with TRBD1 matching over 7 bases. Germline V gene data show CDR1 as SGHNT and CDR2 as YYREEE (reference sequence). Trimming cost V 3 bases and J 5 bases; bases outside gene matches: 11. The CDR3 contains 15 residues.

The rearrangement uses TRBV28 and TRBJ2-7; D unclear. Trimming removed 6 bases from V and 3 bases from J, with 9 bases in between. CDR1 is MDHEN and CDR2 is SYDVKM in the germline V gene. CDR3 length: 12 residues. This CDR3 is CASRGRNYEQYF. DNA for the CDR3: TGTGCCAGCAGGGGCAGGAACTACGAGCAGTACTTC.

This chain joins TRBV14 and TRBJ2-2; D unclear. Germline V CDR1 and CDR2: SGHDN, FVKESK. This CDR3 is 16 amino acids long. The V end was cut by 1 base, the J end by 0 bases, with 9 bases between. In DNA, the CDR3 is TGTGCCAGCAGCCAAGTAAGACACCCGAACACCGGGGAGCTGTTTTTT. Translated: CASSQVRHPNTGELFF.

V gene TRBV6-5 combines with J gene TRBJ1-5; weak D call: TRBD1 (5 bases). Germline V lookup: CDR1 MNHEY, CDR2 SVGAGI. The CDR3 spans 12 residues. V lost 6 bases to trimming and J lost 11 bases, with 14 bases between them. The CDR3 region has the DNA TGTGCCAGCAGAGGGAAGGGGCCGGCCCAGCATTTT. Residues: CASRGKGPAQHF.

This clone was seen once. The chain links TRBV7-9 to TRBJ1-1; D is unresolved. The V end was cut by 8 bases, the J end by 1 base, with 8 bases between. This CDR3 is 12 amino acids long. Germline assignment: CDR1 SEHNR and CDR2 FQNEAQ (reference sequence). CDR3 amino acids: CASGGANTEAFF. As DNA, the CDR3 is TGTGCCAGCGGTGGAGCGAACACTGAAGCTTTCTTT.

This clone was counted only a few times. The chain carries TRBV19 and TRBJ1-5; TRBD1 is a possible D gene (5 bases). The CDR3 is 16 amino acids. The V gene lost 5 bases and the J gene lost 9 bases, with 23 bases spanning the gap. Germline assignment: CDR1 LNHDA and CDR2 SQIVND (reference sequence). The CDR3 region has the DNA TGTGCCAGTAGTGCCCCACGGGAGTCCGGGGCCCTGCCCCAGCATTTT. As protein: CASSAPRESGALPQHF. The complete variable domain, with remaining parts taken from reference TRBV19 and TRBJ1-5, reads DGGITQSPKYLFRKEGQNVTLSCEQNLNHDAMYWYRQDPGQGLRLIYYSQIVNDFQKGDIAEGYSVSREKKESFPLTVTSAQKNPTAFYLCASSAPRESGALPQHFGDGTRLSIL.

This chain links TRBV28 with TRBJ2-7; D is undetermined. The CDR3 contains 14 residues. V lost 5 bases to trimming and J lost 1 base, with 12 bases between them. CDR1 MDHEN and CDR2 SYDVKM come from the germline V gene. CDR3 bases: TGTGCCAGCAGTCCAGGTGTAATTTCCTACGAGCAGTACTTC. The encoded protein is CASSPGVISYEQYF.

The V and J genes are TRBV7-9 and TRBJ2-3; D remains unclear. CDR1 SEHNR and CDR2 FQNEAQ come from the germline V gene (reference sequence). Deletions cut 2 bases from V and 6 bases from J, with 6 bases between. The CDR3 sequence is 12 residues long. As DNA, the CDR3 is TGTGCCAGCAGCTTACTCAGTGATACGCAGTATTTT. This sequence encodes CASSLLSDTQYF. Supplemented by reference TRBV7-9 and TRBJ2-3, the full variable domain reads DTGVSQNPRHKITKRGQNVTFRCDPISEHNRLYWYRQTLGQGPEFLTYFQNEAQLEKSRLLSDRFSAERPKGSFSTLEIQRTEQGDSAMYLCASSLLSDTQYFGPGTRLTVL.

This chain connects TRBV7-8 to TRBJ1-6, with 7 bases fitting TRBD1. Trimming cost V 5 bases and J 7 bases; bases outside gene matches: 8. CDR3 size: 15 residues. Germline CDR1 and CDR2: SGHVS and FQNEAQ. In DNA, the CDR3 is TGTGCCAGCAGCCGAGAGACAGGGCCCAATTCACCCCTCCACTTT. This translates into CASSRETGPNSPLHF.

This clone was found once. The CDR3 is CASSLTGGGSYGYTF. CDR3 nucleotide sequence: TGTGCCAGCAGTTTGACAGGGGGAGGAAGCTATGGCTACACCTTC. The gene calls are TRBV27 and TRBJ1-2, with 9 bases matching TRBD1. Germline V gene sequence: CDR1 MNHEY, CDR2 SMNVEV (reference sequence). The CDR3 covers 15 residues. V shed 3 bases and J 4 bases; nucleotides not matched to a gene: 6.

The V and J genes are TRBV10-2 and TRBJ2-3; possibly TRBD2 for D (5 bases). The CDR3 is 14 amino acids. Between the trimmed V and J ends, which lost 5 bases and 3 bases, there was a span of 12 bases. Germline V lookup: CDR1 WSHSY, CDR2 SAAADI. This chain's CDR3 is CASSPTSGTDTQYF. The CDR3 coding sequence is TGCGCCAGCAGTCCAACCTCGGGGACAGATACGCAGTATTTT.

The CDR3 loop is CASSYATGTYEQYF. The CDR3 nucleotides read TGTGCCAGCAGTTACGCGACAGGGACTTACGAGCAGTACTTC. The chain couples TRBV6-5 to TRBJ2-7, with D possibly TRBD1 on 7 matching bases. V shed 2 bases and J shed 4 bases, with 12 bases lying between them. The CDR3 has 14 amino acids. Germline loops: CDR1 MNHEY, CDR2 SVGAGI.

The V and J genes are TRBV5-1 and TRBJ2-3, with TRBD2 matching 8 bases. There are 19 residues in the CDR3. Germline-derived CDR1 and CDR2 are SGHRS and YFSETQ. V lost 4 bases, J lost 1 base, and 17 bases stayed unmatched. The CDR3 spells CASSPRGLAGAPGTDTQYF. For the CDR3, the DNA is TGCGCCAGCAGCCCCCGTGGGCTAGCGGGCGCCCCGGGCACAGATACGCAGTATTTT.

This clone was seen a few times. The rearrangement joins TRBV6-5 to TRBJ1-4; possibly TRBD1 for D (6 bases). Trimming removed 9 bases at V and 7 bases at J, with 18 bases between. Germline V CDR1 and CDR2: MNHEY, SVGAGI. The length of the CDR3 is 14 residues. In nucleotides, the CDR3 is TGTGCCAGTCATTTTCAAGGACAGCCTGAAAAACTGTTTTTT. Its protein product is CASHFQGQPEKLFF.

The V and J genes are TRBV6-5 and TRBJ1-6, with TRBD1 identical over 8 bases. Germline-derived CDR1 and CDR2 are MNHEY and SVGAGI. V lost 6 bases and J lost 7; bases outside the gene matches: 8. The CDR3 totals 15 residues. The CDR3 DNA is TGTGCCAGCAGAAGAGGGGACAGGTTCAATTCACCCCTCCACTTT. Its translation: CASRRGDRFNSPLHF.

In this sample, this clone turned up once. The rearrangement joins TRBV19 to TRBJ1-6; 7 bases are a match to TRBD1. This CDR3 region has 14 residues. Germline V CDR1 and CDR2: LNHDA, SQIVND (reference sequence). Trimming at V came to 6 bases and at J to 8 bases, leaving 7 bases not matched to a gene. The CDR3 spells CASRREGADSPLHF. The CDR3 bases are TGTGCCAGTAGACGGGAGGGGGCGGATTCACCCCTCCACTTT. Full variable domain (outside the CDR3, taken from reference TRBV19 and TRBJ1-6): DGGITQSPKYLFRKEGQNVTLSCEQNLNHDAMYWYRQDPGQGLRLIYYSQIVNDFQKGDIAEGYSVSREKKESFPLTVTSAQKNPTAFYLCASRREGADSPLHFGNGTRLTVT.

The chain links TRBV10-3 to TRBJ2-7; 8 bases fit TRBD1. The length of the CDR3 is 13 residues. Germline V gene data show CDR1 as ENHRY and CDR2 as SYGVKD. The V gene end was trimmed by 7 bases and the J gene end by 2 bases; junction bases not matched to a gene: 4. CDR3 DNA sequence: TGTGCCATCACCGACAGGGGTCCCTACGAGCAGTACTTC. Protein product: CAITDRGPYEQYF.